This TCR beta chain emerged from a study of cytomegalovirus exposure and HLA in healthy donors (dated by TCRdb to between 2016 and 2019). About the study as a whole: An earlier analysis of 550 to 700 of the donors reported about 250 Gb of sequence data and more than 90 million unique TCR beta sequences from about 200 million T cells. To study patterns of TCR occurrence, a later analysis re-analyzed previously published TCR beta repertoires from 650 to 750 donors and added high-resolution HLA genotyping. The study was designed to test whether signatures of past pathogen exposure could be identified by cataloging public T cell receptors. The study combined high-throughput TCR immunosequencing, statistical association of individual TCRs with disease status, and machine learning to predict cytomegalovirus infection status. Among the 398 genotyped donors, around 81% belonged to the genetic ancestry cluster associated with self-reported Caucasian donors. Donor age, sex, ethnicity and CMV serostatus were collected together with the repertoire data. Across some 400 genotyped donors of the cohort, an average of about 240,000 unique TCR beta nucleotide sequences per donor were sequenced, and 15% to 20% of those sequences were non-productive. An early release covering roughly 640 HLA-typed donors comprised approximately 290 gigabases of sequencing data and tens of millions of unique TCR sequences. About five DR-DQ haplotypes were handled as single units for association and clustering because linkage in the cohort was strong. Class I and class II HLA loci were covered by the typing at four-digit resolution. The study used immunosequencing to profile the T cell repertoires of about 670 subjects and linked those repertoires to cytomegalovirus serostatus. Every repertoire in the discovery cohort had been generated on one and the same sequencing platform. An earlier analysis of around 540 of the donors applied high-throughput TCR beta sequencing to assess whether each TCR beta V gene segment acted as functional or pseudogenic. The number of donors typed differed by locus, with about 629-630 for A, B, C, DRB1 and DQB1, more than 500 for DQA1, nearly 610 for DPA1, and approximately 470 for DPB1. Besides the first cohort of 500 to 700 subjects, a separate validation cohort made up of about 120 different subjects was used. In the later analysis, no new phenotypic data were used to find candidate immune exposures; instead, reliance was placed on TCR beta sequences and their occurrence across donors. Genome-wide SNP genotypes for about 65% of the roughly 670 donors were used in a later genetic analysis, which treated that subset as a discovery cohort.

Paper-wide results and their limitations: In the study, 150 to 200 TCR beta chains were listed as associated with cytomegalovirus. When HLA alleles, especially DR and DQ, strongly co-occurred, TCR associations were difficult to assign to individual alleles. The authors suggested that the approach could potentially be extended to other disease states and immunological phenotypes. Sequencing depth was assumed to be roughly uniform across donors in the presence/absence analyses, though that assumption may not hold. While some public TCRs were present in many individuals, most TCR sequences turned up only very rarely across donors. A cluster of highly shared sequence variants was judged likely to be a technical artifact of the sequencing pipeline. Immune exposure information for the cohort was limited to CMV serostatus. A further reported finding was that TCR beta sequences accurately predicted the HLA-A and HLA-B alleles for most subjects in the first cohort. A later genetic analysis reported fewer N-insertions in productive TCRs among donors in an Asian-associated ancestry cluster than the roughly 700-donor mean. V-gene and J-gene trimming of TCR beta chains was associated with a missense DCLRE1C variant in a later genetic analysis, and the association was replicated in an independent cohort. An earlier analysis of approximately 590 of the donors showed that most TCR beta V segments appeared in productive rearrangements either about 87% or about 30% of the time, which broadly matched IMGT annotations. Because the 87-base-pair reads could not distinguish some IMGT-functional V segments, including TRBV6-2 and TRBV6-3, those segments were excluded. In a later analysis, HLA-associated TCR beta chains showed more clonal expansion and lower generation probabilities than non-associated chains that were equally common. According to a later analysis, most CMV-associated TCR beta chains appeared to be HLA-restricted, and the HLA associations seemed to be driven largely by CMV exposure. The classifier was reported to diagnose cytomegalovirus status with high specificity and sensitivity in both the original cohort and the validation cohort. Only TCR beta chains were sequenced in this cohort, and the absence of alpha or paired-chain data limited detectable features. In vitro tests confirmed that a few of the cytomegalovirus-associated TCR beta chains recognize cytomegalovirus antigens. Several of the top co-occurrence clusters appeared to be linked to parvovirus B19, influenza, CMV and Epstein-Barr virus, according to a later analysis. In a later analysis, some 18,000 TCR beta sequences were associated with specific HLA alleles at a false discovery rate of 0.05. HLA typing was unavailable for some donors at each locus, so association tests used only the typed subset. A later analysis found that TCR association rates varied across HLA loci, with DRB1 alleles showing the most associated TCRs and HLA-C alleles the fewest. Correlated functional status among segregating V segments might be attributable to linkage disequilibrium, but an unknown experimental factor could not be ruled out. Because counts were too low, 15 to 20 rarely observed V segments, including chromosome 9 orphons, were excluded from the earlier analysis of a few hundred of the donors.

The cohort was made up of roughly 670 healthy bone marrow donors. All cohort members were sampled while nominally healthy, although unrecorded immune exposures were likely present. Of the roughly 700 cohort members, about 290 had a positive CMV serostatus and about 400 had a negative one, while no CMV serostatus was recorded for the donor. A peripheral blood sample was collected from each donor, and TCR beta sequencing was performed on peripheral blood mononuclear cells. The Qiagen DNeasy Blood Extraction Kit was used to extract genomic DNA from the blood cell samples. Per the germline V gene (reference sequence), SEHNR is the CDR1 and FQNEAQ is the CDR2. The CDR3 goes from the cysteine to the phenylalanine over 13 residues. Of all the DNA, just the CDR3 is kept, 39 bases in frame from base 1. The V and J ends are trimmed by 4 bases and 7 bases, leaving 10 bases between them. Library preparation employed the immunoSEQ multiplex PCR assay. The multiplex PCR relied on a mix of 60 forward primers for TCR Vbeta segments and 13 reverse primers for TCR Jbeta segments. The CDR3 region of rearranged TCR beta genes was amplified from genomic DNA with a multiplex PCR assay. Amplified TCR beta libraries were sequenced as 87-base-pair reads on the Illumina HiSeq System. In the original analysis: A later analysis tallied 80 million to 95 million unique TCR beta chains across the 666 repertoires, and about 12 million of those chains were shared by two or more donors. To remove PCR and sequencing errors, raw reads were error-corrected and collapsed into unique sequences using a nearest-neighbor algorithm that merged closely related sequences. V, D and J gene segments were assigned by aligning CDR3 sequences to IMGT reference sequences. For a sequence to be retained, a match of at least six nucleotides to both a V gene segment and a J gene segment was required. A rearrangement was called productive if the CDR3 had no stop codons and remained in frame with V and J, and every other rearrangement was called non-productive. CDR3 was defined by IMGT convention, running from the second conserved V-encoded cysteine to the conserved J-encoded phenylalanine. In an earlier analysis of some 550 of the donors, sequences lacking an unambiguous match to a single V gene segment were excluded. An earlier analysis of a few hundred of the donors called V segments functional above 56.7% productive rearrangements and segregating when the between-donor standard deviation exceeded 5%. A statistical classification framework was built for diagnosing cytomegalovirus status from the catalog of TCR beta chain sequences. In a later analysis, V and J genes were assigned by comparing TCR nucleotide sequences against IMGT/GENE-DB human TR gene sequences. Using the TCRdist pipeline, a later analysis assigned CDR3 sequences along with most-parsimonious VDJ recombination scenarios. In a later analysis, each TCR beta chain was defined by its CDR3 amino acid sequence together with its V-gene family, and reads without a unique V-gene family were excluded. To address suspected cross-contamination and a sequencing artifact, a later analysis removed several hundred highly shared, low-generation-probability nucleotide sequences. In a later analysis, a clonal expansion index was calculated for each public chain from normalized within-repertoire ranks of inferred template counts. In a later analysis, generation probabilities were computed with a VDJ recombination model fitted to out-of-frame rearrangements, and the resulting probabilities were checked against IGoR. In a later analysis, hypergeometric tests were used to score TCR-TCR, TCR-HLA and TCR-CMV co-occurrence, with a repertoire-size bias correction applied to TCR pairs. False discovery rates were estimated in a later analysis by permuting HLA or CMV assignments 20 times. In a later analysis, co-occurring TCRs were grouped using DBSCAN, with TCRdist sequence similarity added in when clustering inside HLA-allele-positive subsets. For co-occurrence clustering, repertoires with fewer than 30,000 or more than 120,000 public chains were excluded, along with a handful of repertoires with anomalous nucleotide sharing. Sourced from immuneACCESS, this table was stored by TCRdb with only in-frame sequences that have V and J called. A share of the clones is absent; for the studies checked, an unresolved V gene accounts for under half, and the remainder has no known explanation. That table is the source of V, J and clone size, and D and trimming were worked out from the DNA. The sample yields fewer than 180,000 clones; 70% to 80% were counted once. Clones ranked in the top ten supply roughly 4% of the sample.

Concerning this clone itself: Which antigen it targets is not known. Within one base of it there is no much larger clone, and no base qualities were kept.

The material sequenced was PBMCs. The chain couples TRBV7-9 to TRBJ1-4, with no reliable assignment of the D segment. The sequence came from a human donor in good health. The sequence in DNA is TGTGCCAGCAGCTCCCCCGGCGGTGAAAAACTGTTTTTT. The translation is CASSSPGGEKLFF.